The 8 T cell receptor beta chains listed next were all sequenced from one sample in a study of CD8 T cells in ankylosing spondylitis. For these receptors, no antigen is known. Findings and caveats of the study: Seemingly distinctive of ankylosing spondylitis blood was a TCR beta motif formed by eight highly homologous variants.

TCRdb reprocessed the 5' RACE reads via MiXCR and lists one record per CDR3 protein. The table records around 770,000 distinct CDR3 sequences, roughly 12% of them present only once. Input material: blood, either unsorted or a sorted T cell fraction (not recorded which). The source of these receptors is a male donor with ankylosing spondylitis.

At least ten counts were recorded for this clonotype. The gene calls are TRBV29-1 and TRBJ2-7; a possible D gene is TRBD2 (5 bases). CDR3 length: 13 amino acids. V was shortened by 5 bases and J by 0 bases, with 11 bases between the two germline ends. The germline V gene encodes CDR1 SQVTM and CDR2 ANQGSEA. The CDR3 here is CSVRGYLSYEQYF. CDR3 nucleotides: TGCAGCGTTCGGGGATACCTCTCCTACGAGCAGTACTTC.

The table lists this clonotype with many counts. V and J are TRBV5-5 and TRBJ1-2; D ambiguous. Germline V lookup: CDR1 SGHKS, CDR2 YYEKEE (reference sequence). Trimming stripped 7 bases from V and 3 bases from J, with 10 bases between. The CDR3 contains 12 residues. Here the CDR3 DNA reads TGTGCCAGCTCCCAGTTTGACTATGGCTACACCTTC. It encodes CASSQFDYGYTF. The variable domain in full, completed from reference TRBV5-5 and TRBJ1-2, reads DAGVTQSPTHLIKTRGQQVTLRCSPISGHKSVSWYQQVLGQGPQFIFQYYEKEERGRGNFPDRFSARQFPNYSSELNVNALLLGDSALYLCASSQFDYGYTFGSGTRLTVV.

This clonotype has a count of ten or more. The chain links TRBV29-1 to TRBJ2-5; D is unclear. The germline V gene encodes CDR1 SQVTM and CDR2 ANQGSEA. Deletions cut 7 bases from V and 5 bases from J, with 8 bases between. The CDR3 totals 10 residues. The DNA of the CDR3 is TGCAGCGGGGGATATGAGACCCAGTACTTC. It translates to CSGGYETQYF. Variable domain in full (rest from reference TRBV29-1 and TRBJ2-5): SAVISQKPSRDICQRGTSLTIQCQVDSQVTMMFWYRQQPGQSLTLIATANQGSEATYESGFVIDKFPISRPNLTFSTLTVSNMSPEDSSIYLCSGGYETQYFGPGTRLLVL.

This clonotype was detected many times. The rearrangement joins TRBV5-1 to TRBJ1-1; 7 bases agree with TRBD1. The CDR3 has 14 amino acids. The ends lost 3 bases at V and 1 base at J; junction bases unmatched: 3. Germline V gives CDR1 SGHRS, CDR2 YFSETQ. CDR3 coding DNA: TGCGCCAGCAGCTCGGGGACAGAGAACACTGAAGCTTTCTTT. Translation gives CASSSGTENTEAFF.

CDR3 sequence (DNA): TGTGCCAGCAGCGCTAGGAATTCGGAGACCCAGTACTTC. This translates into CASSARNSETQYF. The V and J genes are TRBV7-2 and TRBJ2-5; D unresolved. CDR3 length: 13 amino acids. The ends were cut back, 5 bases at V and 5 bases at J, with 12 bases in the middle. The germline gives CDR1 SGHTA, CDR2 FQGNSA.

This clonotype has at least ten counts. The V gene is TRBV15, the J gene TRBJ2-2; TRBD1 agrees at 8 bases. The ends lost 3 bases at V and 1 base at J; junction bases unmatched: 4. This CDR3 has 16 residues. Germline CDR1 reads LNHNV; CDR2 reads YYDKDF (reference sequence). In nucleotides, the CDR3 is TGTGCCACCAGCAGGCCCGGGACAGGGAACACCGGGGAGCTGTTTTTT. Its protein product is CATSRPGTGNTGELFF.

This chain uses TRBV24-1 with TRBJ2-3; the match to TRBD1 covers 7 bases. Germline lookup yields CDR1 KGHDR and CDR2 SFDVKD. J was trimmed by 4 bases and V by 3 bases; bases with no gene match: 3. The CDR3 spans 14 residues. CDR3 sequence reads: CATSDHQGADTQYF. DNA of the CDR3: TGTGCCACCAGTGATCACCAGGGGGCAGATACGCAGTATTTT.

This clonotype has only a few counts. This sequence joins TRBV7-2 and TRBJ1-1; D remains unclear. V lost 2 bases to trimming and J lost 4 bases, with 8 bases between them. Germline CDR1 is SGHTA and CDR2 is FQGNSA. There are 13 residues in the CDR3. The CDR3 is CASSLMSVTEAFF. The CDR3 DNA is TGTGCCAGCAGCTTAATGTCTGTCACTGAAGCTTTCTTT.